Listed below are T cell receptor beta chains from one sample, sequenced in a study of blood T cell repertoires in COVID-19. Produced via immunoSEQ multiplex PCR; TCRdb's table is partial and in-frame only. The sample holds some 500,000 clones, roughly 90% seen once. Sequencing was carried out using PBMCs or T cells enriched from blood (not recorded which). The receptors were sampled from a middle-aged woman who had recovered from COVID-19. CDR3s include the opening cysteine and the closing phenylalanine or tryptophan. A D gene is named only where the DNA matches it firmly. The size field is filled for only some rows; it gives once, few, many or a size class.

V: TRBV4-1; J: TRBJ2-1; D: TRBD2; size: once; DNA: TGCGCCAGCAGCCGGATCCCTCCGGGACTAGCGAACTACAATGAGCAGTTCTTC; CDR3: CASSRIPPGLANYNEQFF
V: TRBV20-1; J: TRBJ1-1; D: NA; size: NA; DNA: TGCAGTGCTAGTCGGGGAGGGCCAAAGAACACTGAAGCTTTCTTT; CDR3: CSASRGGPKNTEAFF
V: TRBV5-1; J: TRBJ1-3; D: NA; size: once; DNA: TGCGCCAGCAGCTTGTACACTTTAGACAGAAGACATGATCACAAGTTGCTCTCTGGAAACACCATATATTTT; CDR3: CASSLYTLDRRHDHKLLSGNTIYF
V: TRBV7-9; J: TRBJ1-1; D: TRBD1; size: once; DNA: TGTGCCAGCAGCTGGGGGACAGGGAGCACTGAAGCTTTCTTT; CDR3: CASSWGTGSTEAFF
V: TRBV27; J: TRBJ2-3; D: TRBD2; size: NA; DNA: TGTGCCAGCAGTTCCTTAGCGGGAGGGCGTAGGACAGATACGCAGTATTTT; CDR3: CASSSLAGGRRTDTQYF
V: TRBV7-2; J: TRBJ2-1; D: TRBD2; size: NA; DNA: TGTGCCAGCAGCTTAGCGGTAGCGGGGTACAATGAGCAGTTCTTC; CDR3: CASSLAVAGYNEQFF
V: TRBV7-2; J: TRBJ2-3; D: TRBD2; size: NA; DNA: TGTGCCAGCAGCTTCGGGACTAGCGGGACCTCCCTCACAGATACGCAGTATTTT; CDR3: CASSFGTSGTSLTDTQYF
V: TRBV15; J: TRBJ1-3; D: NA; size: NA; DNA: TGTGCCACCACCGACTTCAGCTCTGGAAACACCATATATTTT; CDR3: CATTDFSSGNTIYF
V: TRBV7-6; J: TRBJ1-5; D: TRBD1; size: NA; DNA: TGTGCCAGCAGCTTAGGAGGGGGGACAGGGAATCAGCCCCAGCATTTT; CDR3: CASSLGGGTGNQPQHF
V: TRBV30; J: TRBJ2-3; D: NA; size: NA; DNA: TGTGCCTGGAGTGTACCGGGGTATACGCAGTATTTT; CDR3: CAWSVPGYTQYF
V: TRBV19; J: TRBJ2-3; D: NA; size: NA; DNA: TGTGCCAGTAGTATACGGCGGCCAGGGGGCACAGATACGCAGTATTTT; CDR3: CASSIRRPGGTDTQYF
V: TRBV20-1; J: TRBJ1-1; D: NA; size: NA; DNA: TGCAGTGCTAGTGAGGTTATGGAGGACACTGAAGCTTTCTTT; CDR3: CSASEVMEDTEAFF
V: TRBV11-2; J: TRBJ2-1; D: NA; size: NA; DNA: TGTGCCAGCAGCTCGGGTGATACAATGGAAGAGCAGTTCTTC; CDR3: CASSSGDTMEEQFF
V: TRBV6-4; J: TRBJ2-2; D: NA; size: NA; DNA: TGTGCCAGCCGACTAGGCGGCACCGGGGAGCTGTTTTTT; CDR3: CASRLGGTGELFF
V: TRBV6-2/TRBV6-3; J: TRBJ2-7; D: NA; size: NA; DNA: TGTGCCAGCAGTTACCTTCTACAGGGTAGCGAGCAGTACTTC; CDR3: CASSYLLQGSEQYF
V: TRBV14; J: TRBJ1-2; D: NA; size: once; DNA: TGTGCCAGCAGCCAAGATCTACGGGGTCGCGGTGGCTACACCTTC; CDR3: CASSQDLRGRGGYTF
V: TRBV29-1; J: TRBJ1-1; D: TRBD1; size: NA; DNA: TGCAGCGCCTACAGGGGTGGCACTGAAGCTTTCTTT; CDR3: CSAYRGGTEAFF
V: TRBV5-1; J: TRBJ2-3; D: NA; size: NA; DNA: TGCGCCAGCAGCTCGGGACAAGAGCGGGATACGCAGTATTTT; CDR3: CASSSGQERDTQYF
V: TRBV5-4; J: TRBJ2-7; D: TRBD1; size: NA; DNA: TGTGCCAGCAGCTCCCGCGACAGGGGATACGAGCAGTACTTC; CDR3: CASSSRDRGYEQYF
V: TRBV27; J: TRBJ2-1; D: TRBD2; size: NA; DNA: TGTGCCAGCAGTGCGGGACTAGCGGGTGACAATGAGCAGTTCTTC; CDR3: CASSAGLAGDNEQFF
V: TRBV5-4; J: TRBJ1-1; D: TRBD1; size: NA; DNA: TGTGCCAGCAGCTCGGCGGACAGGGGCAAGAACACTGAAGCTTTCTTT; CDR3: CASSSADRGKNTEAFF
V: TRBV7-2; J: TRBJ2-7; D: NA; size: NA; DNA: TGTGCCAGCAGCCCGGACAGCCTCTACGAGCAGTACTTC; CDR3: CASSPDSLYEQYF
V: TRBV6-5; J: TRBJ2-1; D: TRBD1; size: NA; DNA: TGTGCCAGCAGTTACTTCCGGGACAGTTGGAATGAGCAGTTCTTC; CDR3: CASSYFRDSWNEQFF
V: TRBV6-5; J: TRBJ1-2; D: NA; size: NA; DNA: TGTGCCAGCAGAACCCTTGTTGGGGGGGCTCGAGGCTACACCTTC; CDR3: CASRTLVGGARGYTF
V: TRBV18; J: TRBJ2-7; D: TRBD1; size: once; DNA: TGTGCCAGCTCTCCAAAACGGGACAGTAACTACGAGCAGTACTTC; CDR3: CASSPKRDSNYEQYF
V: TRBV7-2; J: TRBJ1-4; D: NA; size: NA; DNA: TGTGCCAGCAGCCCCCGGTTGGGCCAGGCCTTTAATGAAAAACTGTTTTTT; CDR3: CASSPRLGQAFNEKLFF
V: TRBV5-4; J: TRBJ2-3; D: TRBD2; size: few; DNA: TGTGCCAGCAGCTTGGGACTAGCGGGAAGCACAGATACGCAGTATTTT; CDR3: CASSLGLAGSTDTQYF
V: TRBV23-1; J: TRBJ1-2; D: TRBD1; size: NA; DNA: TGCGCCAGCAGTCAATATTTCATTGAAGGACAGGGGGAGGGCTACACCTTC; CDR3: CASSQYFIEGQGEGYTF
V: TRBV16; J: TRBJ1-1; D: TRBD1; size: NA; DNA: TGTGCCAGCAGCCAAACCAGGGGGCGGACTGAAGCTTTCTTT; CDR3: CASSQTRGRTEAFF